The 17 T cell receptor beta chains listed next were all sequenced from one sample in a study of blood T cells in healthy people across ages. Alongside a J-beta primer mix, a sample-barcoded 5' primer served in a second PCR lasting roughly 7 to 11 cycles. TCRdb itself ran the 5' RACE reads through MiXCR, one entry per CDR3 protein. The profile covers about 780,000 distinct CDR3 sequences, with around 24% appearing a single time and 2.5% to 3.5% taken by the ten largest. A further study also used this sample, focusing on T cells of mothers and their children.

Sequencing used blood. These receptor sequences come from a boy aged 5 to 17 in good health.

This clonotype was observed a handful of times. CDR3 nucleotides: TGTGCCATCAGTGAGTCGAGAGCGGGCGTGGAGACCCAGTACTTC. Protein product: CAISESRAGVETQYF. This chain uses TRBV10-3 with TRBJ2-5, with D perhaps TRBD2 (6 bases). The CDR3 totals 15 residues. From germline, CDR1 is ENHRY and CDR2 SYGVKD. V was clipped by 0 bases and J by 5 bases, with 13 bases between them.

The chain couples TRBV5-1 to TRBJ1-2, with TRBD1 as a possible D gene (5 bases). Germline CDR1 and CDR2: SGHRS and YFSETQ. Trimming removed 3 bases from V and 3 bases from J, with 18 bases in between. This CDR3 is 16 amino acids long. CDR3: CASSSGGGPWDYGYTF. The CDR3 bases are TGCGCCAGCAGCTCTGGGGGGGGACCCTGGGACTATGGCTACACCTTC.

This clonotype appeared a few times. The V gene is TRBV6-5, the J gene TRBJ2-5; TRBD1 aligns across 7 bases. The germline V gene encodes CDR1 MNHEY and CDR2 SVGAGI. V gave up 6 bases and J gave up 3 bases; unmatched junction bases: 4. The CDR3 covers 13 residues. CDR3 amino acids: CASRRGREETQYF. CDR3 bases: TGTGCCAGCAGAAGGGGGCGGGAAGAGACCCAGTACTTC.

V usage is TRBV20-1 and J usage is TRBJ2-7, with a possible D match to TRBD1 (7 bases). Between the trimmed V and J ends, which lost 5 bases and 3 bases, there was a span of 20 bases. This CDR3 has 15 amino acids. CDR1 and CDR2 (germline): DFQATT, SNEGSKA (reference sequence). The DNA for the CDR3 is TGCAGTGCTTTAATCGGACAGGTGGGAGGCTACGAGCAGTACTTC. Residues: CSALIGQVGGYEQYF.

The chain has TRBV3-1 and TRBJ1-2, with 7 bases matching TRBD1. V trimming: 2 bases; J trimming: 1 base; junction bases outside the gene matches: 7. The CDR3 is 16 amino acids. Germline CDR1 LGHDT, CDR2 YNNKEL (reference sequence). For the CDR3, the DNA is TGTGCCAGCAGCCAACCGGGACAGACTTATAACTATGGCTACACCTTC. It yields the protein CASSQPGQTYNYGYTF. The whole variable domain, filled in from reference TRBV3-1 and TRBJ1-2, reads DTAVSQTPKYLVTQMGNDKSIKCEQNLGHDTMYWYKQDSKKFLKIMFSYNNKELIINETVPNRFSPKSPDKAHLNLHINSLELGDSAVYFCASSQPGQTYNYGYTFGSGTRLTVV.

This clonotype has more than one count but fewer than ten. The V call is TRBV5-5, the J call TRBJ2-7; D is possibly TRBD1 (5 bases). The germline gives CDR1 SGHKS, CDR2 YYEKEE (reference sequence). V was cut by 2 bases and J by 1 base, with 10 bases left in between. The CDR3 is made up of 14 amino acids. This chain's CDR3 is CASSFLDSSYEQYF. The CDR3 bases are TGTGCCAGCAGCTTCCTCGACAGTTCCTACGAGCAGTACTTC. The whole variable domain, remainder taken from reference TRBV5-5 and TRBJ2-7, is DAGVTQSPTHLIKTRGQQVTLRCSPISGHKSVSWYQQVLGQGPQFIFQYYEKEERGRGNFPDRFSARQFPNYSSELNVNALLLGDSALYLCASSFLDSSYEQYFGPGTRLTVT.

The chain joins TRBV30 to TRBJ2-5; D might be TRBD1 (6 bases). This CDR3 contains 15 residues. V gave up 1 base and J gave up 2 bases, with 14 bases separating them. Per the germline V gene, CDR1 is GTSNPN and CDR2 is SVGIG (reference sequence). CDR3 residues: CAWSASHRVQETQYF. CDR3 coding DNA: TGTGCCTGGAGTGCCTCTCACAGGGTTCAAGAGACCCAGTACTTC.

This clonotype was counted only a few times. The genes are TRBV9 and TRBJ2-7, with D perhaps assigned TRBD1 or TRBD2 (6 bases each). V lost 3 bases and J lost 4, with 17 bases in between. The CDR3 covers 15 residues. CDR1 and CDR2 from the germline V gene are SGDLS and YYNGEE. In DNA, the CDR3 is TGTGCCAGCAGCGAGGGGGGACACCAAAGTTACGAGCAGTACTTC. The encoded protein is CASSEGGHQSYEQYF. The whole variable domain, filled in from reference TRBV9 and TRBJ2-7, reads DSGVTQTPKHLITATGQRVTLRCSPRSGDLSVYWYQQSLDQGLQFLIQYYNGEERAKGNILERFSAQQFPDLHSELNLSSLELGDSALYFCASSEGGHQSYEQYFGPGTRLTVT.

The CDR3, as DNA: TGTGCCAGCAGTTTAAGGGAGGGACAGCCCTACGAGCAGTACTTC. This sequence encodes CASSLREGQPYEQYF. V is TRBV27 and J is TRBJ2-5, with D perhaps given as TRBD1 or TRBD2 (7 bases each). The DNA end favors TRBJ2-7, so the J call may be wrong. Per the germline V gene, CDR1 is MNHEY and CDR2 is SMNVEV (reference sequence). The CDR3 is 15 residues long.

This CDR3 reads CASSLDPSGNNEQFF. Written as DNA, the CDR3 is TGTGCCAGCAGCTTAGACCCTAGCGGCAACAATGAGCAGTTCTTC. The J gene is TRBJ2-1, the V gene TRBV7-3, with 7 bases matching TRBD2. Trimming cost V 2 bases and J 5 bases; bases outside gene matches: 6. The germline CDR1 and CDR2 sequences are SGHTA and FQGTGA. The CDR3 consists of 15 residues.

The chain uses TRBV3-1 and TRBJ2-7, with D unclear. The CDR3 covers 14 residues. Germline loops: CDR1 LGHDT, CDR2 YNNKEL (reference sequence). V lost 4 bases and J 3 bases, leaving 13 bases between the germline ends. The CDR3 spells CASSPNPGSYEQYF. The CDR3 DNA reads TGTGCCAGCAGCCCGAACCCAGGTAGCTACGAGCAGTACTTC.

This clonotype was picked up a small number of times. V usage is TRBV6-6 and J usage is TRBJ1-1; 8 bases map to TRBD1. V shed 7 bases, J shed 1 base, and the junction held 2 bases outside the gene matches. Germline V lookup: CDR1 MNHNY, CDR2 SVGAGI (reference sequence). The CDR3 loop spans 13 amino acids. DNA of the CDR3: TGTGCCAGCATCGACAGGGGGAACACTGAAGCTTTCTTT. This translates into CASIDRGNTEAFF.

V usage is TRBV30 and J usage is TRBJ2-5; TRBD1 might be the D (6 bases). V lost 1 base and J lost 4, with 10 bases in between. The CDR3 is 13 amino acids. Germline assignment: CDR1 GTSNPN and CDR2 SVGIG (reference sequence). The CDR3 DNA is TGTGCCTGGAGTGCAGGCAGGGGAGAGACCCAGTACTTC. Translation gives CAWSAGRGETQYF.

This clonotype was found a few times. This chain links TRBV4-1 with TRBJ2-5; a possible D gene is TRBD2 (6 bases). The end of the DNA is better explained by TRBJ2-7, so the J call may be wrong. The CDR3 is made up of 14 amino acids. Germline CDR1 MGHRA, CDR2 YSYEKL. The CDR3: CASSQPGETYEQYF. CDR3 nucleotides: TGCGCCAGCAGCCAACCGGGGGAAACTTACGAGCAGTACTTC.

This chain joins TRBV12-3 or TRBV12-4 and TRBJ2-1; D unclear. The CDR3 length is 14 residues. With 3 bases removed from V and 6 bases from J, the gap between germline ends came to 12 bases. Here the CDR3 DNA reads TGTGCCAGCAGTTTTCTCTCGAGTCTCAATGAGCAGTTCTTC. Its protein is CASSFLSSLNEQFF.

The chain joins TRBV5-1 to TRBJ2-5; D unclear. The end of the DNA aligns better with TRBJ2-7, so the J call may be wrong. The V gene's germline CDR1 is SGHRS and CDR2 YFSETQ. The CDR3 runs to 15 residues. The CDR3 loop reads CASSLATAFSYEQYF. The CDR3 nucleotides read TGCGCCAGCAGCTTGGCCACAGCCTTCTCCTACGAGCAGTACTTC.

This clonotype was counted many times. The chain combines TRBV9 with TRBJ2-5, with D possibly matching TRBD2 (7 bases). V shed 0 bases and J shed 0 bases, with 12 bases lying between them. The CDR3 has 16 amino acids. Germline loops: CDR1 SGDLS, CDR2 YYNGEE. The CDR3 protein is CASSVGAGAHQETQYF. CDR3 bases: TGTGCCAGCAGCGTAGGGGCGGGGGCCCACCAAGAGACCCAGTACTTC. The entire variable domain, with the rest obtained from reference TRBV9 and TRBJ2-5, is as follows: DSGVTQTPKHLITATGQRVTLRCSPRSGDLSVYWYQQSLDQGLQFLIQYYNGEERAKGNILERFSAQQFPDLHSELNLSSLELGDSALYFCASSVGAGAHQETQYFGPGTRLLVL.